This entry lists 21 T cell receptor beta chains sequenced from one sample in a study of T cell changes during pregnancy in multiple sclerosis. Clones were read by immunoSEQ multiplex PCR, and TCRdb kept only the in-frame ones, dropping some. Here the sample spans around 60,000 clones, roughly 90% being singletons. The input for sequencing was peripheral blood, taken in the third trimester of pregnancy. The source of these receptors is a female donor in good health, enrolled as a control in a pregnancy study.

The chain carries TRBV19 and TRBJ1-4; weak D call: TRBD1 (5 bases). The V gene's germline CDR1 is LNHDA and CDR2 SQIVND (reference sequence). This CDR3 region has 15 residues. The V and J ends lost 3 bases and 12 bases respectively, with 20 bases between them. The CDR3, as DNA: TGTGCCAGTAGTATTGGAGGGACGGCCCTTGGTGAACTGTTTTTT. The encoded protein is CASSIGGTALGELFF.

The J gene is TRBJ1-1, the V gene TRBV29-1; D may be TRBD1 (5 bases). Germline-derived CDR1 and CDR2 are SQVTM and ANQGSEA. This CDR3 contains 11 residues. Written as DNA, the CDR3 is TGCGTTGGAGGGGAATCCGCTGAAGCTTTCTTT. Its protein product is CVGGESAEAFF. The complete variable domain, with remaining parts taken from reference TRBV29-1 and TRBJ1-1, reads SAVISQKPSRDICQRGTSLTIQCQVDSQVTMMFWYRQQPGQSLTLIATANQGSEATYESGFVIDKFPISRPNLTFSTLTVSNMSPEDSSIYLCVGGESAEAFFGQGTRLTVV.

This rearrangement joins TRBV7-3 to TRBJ1-1; tentatively, D is TRBD1 (5 bases). Trimming left V 5 bases short and J 3 bases short, with 13 bases between. The CDR3 is 14 amino acids. The germline gives CDR1 SGHTA, CDR2 FQGTGA. CDR3 coding DNA: TGTGCCAGCAGCCCCCAGGGTTGGGACACTGAAGCTTTCTTT. Translated, it gives CASSPQGWDTEAFF. The full variable domain, in which reference TRBV7-3 and TRBJ1-1 provide the parts outside the CDR3, is GAGVSQTPSNKVTEKGKYVELRCDPISGHTALYWYRQSLGQGPEFLIYFQGTGAADDSGLPNDRFFAVRPEGSVSTLKIQRTERGDSAVYLCASSPQGWDTEAFFGQGTRLTVV.

The rearrangement joins TRBV6-1 to TRBJ2-7; the D gene is possibly TRBD2 (5 bases). The CDR3 contains 13 residues. Trimming left V 7 bases short and J 4 bases short, with 14 bases between. Looked up from germline, CDR1 is MNHNS and CDR2 is SASEGT. In nucleotides, the CDR3 is TGTGCCAGCAACACCCCGGGGTATTACGAGCAGTACTTC. Its translation: CASNTPGYYEQYF.

The chain uses TRBV5-3 and TRBJ2-3, with 11 bases matching TRBD2. TRBV5-3 has ORF status, its function being uncertain. There are 16 residues in the CDR3. V lost 5 bases and J lost 2; bases outside the gene matches: 7. CDR3 in amino acids: CARRSLAGGPTDTQYF. CDR3 bases: TGTGCCAGAAGATCTCTAGCGGGAGGACCCACAGATACGCAGTATTTT.

The chain employs TRBV5-6 and TRBJ1-2; possible D gene TRBD1, 6 bases. The CDR3 spans 13 residues. The V gene's germline CDR1 is SGHDT and CDR2 YYEEEE. Trimming left V 0 bases short and J 9 bases short, with 12 bases between. The DNA for the CDR3 is TGTGCCAGCAGCTTGGGTGACAGGCTAAGCTACACCTTC. This codes for CASSLGDRLSYTF. Drawing the rest from reference TRBV5-6 and TRBJ1-2, the complete variable domain is DAGVTQSPTHLIKTRGQQVTLRCSPKSGHDTVSWYQQALGQGPQFIFQYYEEEERQRGNFPDRFSGHQFPNYSSELNVNALLLGDSALYLCASSLGDRLSYTFGSGTRLTVV.

This clone was detected once. This chain links TRBV9 with TRBJ2-5; weak D call: TRBD2 (6 bases). The CDR3 has 14 amino acids. Germline assignment: CDR1 SGDLS and CDR2 YYNGEE. Trimming took off 0 bases at V and 2 bases at J, with 8 bases between the two ends. CDR3 sequence (DNA): TGTGCCAGCAGCGTAGATGGGAGGCAAGAGACCCAGTACTTC. It is translated as CASSVDGRQETQYF.

V gene TRBV29-1 combines with J gene TRBJ2-5, with D possibly matching TRBD2 (5 bases). From germline, CDR1 is SQVTM and CDR2 ANQGSEA. V gave up 0 bases and J gave up 4 bases, with 18 bases separating them. The CDR3 covers 16 residues. The CDR3 DNA reads TGCAGCGTTGAAGATCAGTCCCCGAGCGGCGTAGAGACCCAGTACTTC. The encoded protein is CSVEDQSPSGVETQYF.

This chain joins TRBV11-2 and TRBJ2-3; TRBD2 aligns across 13 bases. V gave up 4 bases and J gave up 4 bases; unmatched junction bases: 2. This CDR3 comprises 15 residues. In germline, CDR1 is SGHAT, CDR2 FQNNGV. This CDR3 is CASSSGLAGADTQYF. The CDR3 bases are TGTGCCAGCAGCTCCGGACTAGCGGGAGCAGATACGCAGTATTTT. The full variable domain, its missing parts supplied by reference TRBV11-2 and TRBJ2-3, is EAGVAQSPRYKIIEKRQSVAFWCNPISGHATLYWYQQILGQGPKLLIQFQNNGVVDDSQLPKDRFSAERLKGVDSTLKIQPAKLEDSAVYLCASSSGLAGADTQYFGPGTRLTVL.

The chain combines TRBV19 with TRBJ2-3; no reliable D call. This CDR3 spans 16 amino acids. Trimming took off 1 base at V and 4 bases at J, with 15 bases between the two ends. In germline, CDR1 is LNHDA, CDR2 SQIVND (reference sequence). This CDR3 reads CASSIGRGVKADTQYF. The CDR3 DNA is TGTGCCAGTAGTATAGGACGCGGAGTGAAGGCAGATACGCAGTATTTT.

This chain joins TRBV28 and TRBJ2-2, with a possible D match to TRBD1 (6 bases). The ends were cut back, 6 bases at V and 1 base at J, with 18 bases in the middle. Germline lookup yields CDR1 MDHEN and CDR2 SYDVKM. CDR3 length: 17 residues. In DNA, the CDR3 is TGTGCCAGCAGACCCACTCCGGGACAAATGAACACCGGGGAGCTGTTTTTT. It translates to CASRPTPGQMNTGELFF.

The chain combines TRBV6-6 with TRBJ2-1; 9 nucleotides line up with TRBD2. CDR3 length equals 14 residues. Germline CDR1 reads MNHNY; CDR2 reads SVGAGI (reference sequence). V lost 8 bases and J lost 9; bases outside the gene matches: 11. CDR3 protein: CASRAGGRLTEQFF. CDR3 nucleotides: TGTGCCAGCCGAGCGGGGGGCCGTTTGACTGAGCAGTTCTTC.

This chain links TRBV7-2 with TRBJ2-5; D is perhaps TRBD2 (5 bases). CDR1 and CDR2 (germline): SGHTA, FQGNSA. Trimming left V 1 base short and J 2 bases short, with 17 bases between. CDR3 size: 17 residues. CDR3 sequence (DNA): TGTGCCAGCAGCTTAGTCCTAGCCCCATTAAAACAAGAGACCCAGTACTTC. It yields the protein CASSLVLAPLKQETQYF.

The chain joins TRBV7-6 to TRBJ2-7; TRBD1 might be the D (6 bases). CDR1 is SGHVS, CDR2 FNYEAQ, per germline. Trimming left V 6 bases short and J 0 bases short, with 9 bases between. The CDR3 covers 13 residues. The CDR3 bases are TGTGCCAGCAGTGGGGACATCTCCTACGAGCAGTACTTC. This translates into CASSGDISYEQYF.

This clone was observed once. The chain is built from TRBV5-1 and TRBJ2-5, with unresolved D. Trimming removed 2 bases from V and 2 bases from J, with 16 bases in between. The CDR3 is 16 residues long. The germline V gene encodes CDR1 SGHRS and CDR2 YFSETQ. CDR3: CASSLENAHYQETQYF. CDR3 nucleotide sequence: TGCGCCAGCAGCTTAGAAAACGCCCACTATCAAGAGACCCAGTACTTC. Full variable domain (missing parts from reference TRBV5-1 and TRBJ2-5): KAGVTQTPRYLIKTRGQQVTLSCSPISGHRSVSWYQQTPGQGLQFLFEYFSETQRNKGNFPGRFSGRQFSNSRSEMNVSTLELGDSALYLCASSLENAHYQETQYFGPGTRLLVL.

The chain is built from TRBV19 and TRBJ2-7, with TRBD2 identical over 11 bases. CDR1 is LNHDA and CDR2 is SQIVND in the germline V gene (reference sequence). V lost 2 bases, J lost 3 bases, and 9 bases stayed unmatched. CDR3 length equals 17 residues. The CDR3 here is CASSILRTSGLGYEQYF. The CDR3, as DNA: TGTGCCAGTAGTATACTAAGGACTAGCGGGCTCGGCTACGAGCAGTACTTC. Complete variable domain (other parts from reference TRBV19 and TRBJ2-7): DGGITQSPKYLFRKEGQNVTLSCEQNLNHDAMYWYRQDPGQGLRLIYYSQIVNDFQKGDIAEGYSVSREKKESFPLTVTSAQKNPTAFYLCASSILRTSGLGYEQYFGPGTRLTVT.

The chain recombines TRBV28 with TRBJ1-5; 7 bases line up with TRBD1. The germline gives CDR1 MDHEN, CDR2 SYDVKM. Trimming took 3 bases from V and 0 from J; bases not matched to a gene: 5. This CDR3 has 16 amino acids. As DNA, the CDR3 is TGTGCCAGCAGTTTCGACAGGGCTATTAGCAATCAGCCCCAGCATTTT. As protein: CASSFDRAISNQPQHF. Together with reference TRBV28 and TRBJ1-5, the CDR3 gives the full variable domain: DVKVTQSSRYLVKRTGEKVFLECVQDMDHENMFWYRQDPGLGLRLIYFSYDVKMKEKGDIPEGYSVSREKKERFSLILESASTNQTSMYLCASSFDRAISNQPQHFGDGTRLSIL.

The chain uses TRBV7-6 and TRBJ2-7, with D possibly being TRBD1 (7 bases). CDR1 and CDR2 from the germline V gene are SGHVS and FNYEAQ. With 5 bases removed from V and 7 bases from J, the gap between germline ends came to 15 bases. This CDR3 comprises 13 residues. CDR3: CASSTRQGGEQYF. The CDR3 bases are TGTGCCAGCAGCACACGACAGGGAGGTGAGCAGTACTTC.

V gene TRBV21-1 combines with J gene TRBJ2-1; TRBD2 is the table's D call, not checked against the DNA. TRBV21-1 is classified as a pseudogene. This CDR3 contains 19 residues. This chain's CDR3 is CASSKGGGPIFLARGEQFF. The CDR3 DNA reads as TGTGCCAGCAGCAAAGGGGGGGGTCCTATTTTCCTAGCGAGAGGGGAGCAGTTCTTC.

The chain recombines TRBV2 with TRBJ2-3, with D possibly being TRBD1 (6 bases). Trimming shortened V by 6 bases and J by 6 bases, and 16 bases separated the two germline ends. This CDR3 is 14 amino acids long. CDR1 and CDR2 (germline): SNHLY, FYNNEI. The CDR3 region is CASRLQGRGDTQYF. The DNA of the CDR3 is TGTGCCAGCAGGTTACAGGGTAGAGGTGATACGCAGTATTTT.

The sample holds one count of this clone. This sequence joins TRBV5-1 and TRBJ1-1; 8 bases align to TRBD1. CDR3 size: 14 residues. Germline V gives CDR1 SGHRS, CDR2 YFSETQ. Unmatched junction bases numbered 4, after V lost 4 bases and J lost 2 bases. The DNA of the CDR3 is TGCGCCAGCAGCCCCCAGGGGGCAAACACTGAAGCTTTCTTT. It encodes CASSPQGANTEAFF.